The present TCR beta chain was sequenced within a study of blood T cell repertoires in COVID-19. The CDR3 has 15 amino acids. After removal of 0 bases from V and 4 bases from J, the junction contained 3 bases not matched to a gene. Germline lookup yields CDR1 SGHRS and CDR2 YFSETQ. This clone was seen a handful of times. Per the original data handling: Reference gene primer amplification gave nucleated cell count estimates. Clones were read by immunoSEQ multiplex PCR, and TCRdb kept only the in-frame ones, dropping some. For V, J and clone size, that table is used; D and trimming come from the DNA. The repertoire includes about 190,000 clones, around four fifths of them detected once, and around 20% sits in the top ten.

The sequenced material came from peripheral blood. The receptor's source is a human donor in a cohort sampled during active COVID-19. This chain uses TRBV5-1 with TRBJ1-1; 10 nucleotides agree with TRBD1. The chain's CDR3 is CASSLDWTGGTEAFF. CDR3 DNA: TGCGCCAGCAGCTTGGATTGGACAGGGGGCACTGAAGCTTTCTTT.